One sample yielded the 13 T cell receptor beta chains listed below, sequenced in a study of early T cells in non-severe SARS-CoV-2 infection. In TCRdb, the 5' RACE reads were re-called with MiXCR into one record per CDR3 protein. The sample lists 65,000 to 75,000 distinct CDR3 sequences; approximately 4.5% were seen once. The sample in question was whole blood, obtained at baseline. These receptors originate from an adult who was a healthcare worker with PCR-confirmed SARS-CoV-2 infection or an uninfected control (not recorded which). The donor label of this sample is uncertain.

On this clonotype: A much larger clone differs from this one at a single base, so this may be a read error. The chain carries TRBV5-1 and TRBJ2-7; 7 bases are shared with TRBD1. The J call may be in error: the DNA end matches TRBJ2-1 better. Germline CDR1 and CDR2: SGHRS and YFSETQ. The CDR3 is 15 residues long. This CDR3 is CASSSRQGMMNEQFF. The CDR3 nucleotides read TGCGCCAGCAGCTCCCGACAGGGTATGATGAACGAGCAGTTCTTC.

The chain is built from TRBV4-2 and TRBJ2-1; tentatively, D is TRBD1 (6 bases). The V gene lost 0 bases and the J gene lost 2 bases, with 14 bases spanning the gap. Germline loops: CDR1 LGHNA, CDR2 YNFKEQ. The CDR3 runs to 17 residues. CDR3 sequence (DNA): TGTGCCAGCAGCCAAGATTCTACGACAGGCCCCTACAATGAGCAGTTCTTC. Protein sequence: CASSQDSTTGPYNEQFF.

This clonotype was counted at least ten times. The chain recombines TRBV29-1 with TRBJ1-1; D may be TRBD1 (5 bases). The CDR3 sequence is 15 residues long. Germline V gives CDR1 SQVTM, CDR2 ANQGSEA. Trimming removed 0 bases at V and 3 bases at J, with 14 bases between. The CDR3 DNA follows: TGCAGCGTTGAAGATGTTGAGGGGTCGGACACTGAAGCTTTCTTT. It yields the protein CSVEDVEGSDTEAFF. The full variable domain, in which reference TRBV29-1 and TRBJ1-1 provide the parts outside the CDR3, is SAVISQKPSRDICQRGTSLTIQCQVDSQVTMMFWYRQQPGQSLTLIATANQGSEATYESGFVIDKFPISRPNLTFSTLTVSNMSPEDSSIYLCSVEDVEGSDTEAFFGQGTRLTVV.

This clonotype came up a few times. This chain connects TRBV30 to TRBJ1-1; D not resolved. CDR3 length: 13 residues. In germline, CDR1 is GTSNPN, CDR2 SVGIG (reference sequence). Between the trimmed V and J ends, which lost 2 bases and 4 bases, there was a span of 11 bases. The CDR3 nucleotides read TGTGCCTGGAGTCTCGTGTCGGGCACTGAAGCTTTCTTT. Protein sequence: CAWSLVSGTEAFF. The complete variable domain, with remaining parts taken from reference TRBV30 and TRBJ1-1, reads SQTIHQWPATLVQPVGSPLSLECTVEGTSNPNLYWYRQAAGRGLQLLFYSVGIGQISSEVPQNLSASRPQDRQFILSSKKLLLSDSGFYLCAWSLVSGTEAFFGQGTRLTVV.

The J gene is TRBJ2-7, the V gene TRBV12-3 or TRBV12-4, with D hard to call. V was clipped by 3 bases and J by 3 bases, with 9 bases between them. The CDR3 spans 13 residues. CDR3 amino acids: CASSFYKFYEQYF. The DNA of the CDR3 is TGTGCCAGCAGTTTCTACAAATTCTACGAGCAGTACTTC.

This sequence joins TRBV11-2 and TRBJ2-1; a weak D match, TRBD1 (6 bases). This CDR3 contains 15 residues. The V end lost 0 bases, the J end lost 7 bases, and 13 bases lay between the germline ends. The germline CDR1 and CDR2 sequences are SGHAT and FQNNGV. The CDR3 is CASSLDPERGNEQFF. CDR3 coding DNA: TGTGCCAGCAGCTTAGATCCCGAAAGGGGGAATGAGCAGTTCTTC.

The table lists this clonotype with a few counts. The chain uses TRBV20-1 and TRBJ2-1; TRBD2 matches at 9 bases. In germline, CDR1 is DFQATT, CDR2 SNEGSKA (reference sequence). V dropped 3 bases and J dropped 1; count of bases not matched to a gene: 7. The CDR3 is made up of 16 amino acids. The CDR3 nucleotides are TGCAGTGCTAGCATGGGGACTAGCCGATCCTACAATGAGCAGTTCTTC. It specifies CSASMGTSRSYNEQFF.

The table lists this clonotype with many counts. This chain uses TRBV10-3 with TRBJ2-7, with 9 bases that match TRBD1. Losses at the gene ends were 0 bases for V and 2 bases for J; bases not matched to a gene: 2. The CDR3 covers 15 residues. Germline V gene data show CDR1 as ENHRY and CDR2 as SYGVKD. The CDR3 region has the DNA TGTGCCATCAGTGAGTCCGGGACAGGGCCCTACGAGCAGTACTTC. It is translated as CAISESGTGPYEQYF.

This clonotype was found a few times. The chain employs TRBV6-1 and TRBJ2-7; maybe TRBD1 (6 bases). There are 14 residues in the CDR3. The V end lost 6 bases, the J end lost 0 bases, and 12 bases lay between the germline ends. Germline V gene lookup returns CDR1 MNHNS and CDR2 SASEGT. The CDR3 here is CASRDDRSSYEQYF. In nucleotides, the CDR3 is TGTGCCAGCAGAGACGACAGGAGCTCCTACGAGCAGTACTTC.

This clonotype has more than one count but fewer than ten. The chain uses TRBV5-1 and TRBJ2-3; the match to TRBD2 covers 10 bases. Germline V lookup: CDR1 SGHRS, CDR2 YFSETQ. With V trimmed by 4 bases and J by 1 base, 6 bases remained unmatched. CDR3 size: 16 residues. DNA for the CDR3: TGCGCCAGCAGCCAGTTAACTAGCGGGGGCACAGATACGCAGTATTTT. This translates into CASSQLTSGGTDTQYF.

In its sample, this clonotype was seen a few times. The chain employs TRBV6-2 or TRBV6-3 and TRBJ2-5; possibly TRBD1 or TRBD2 for D (5 bases each). Trimming left V 2 bases short and J 1 base short, with 11 bases between. Germline CDR1 MNHEY, CDR2 SVGEGT. The CDR3 runs 15 residues. Written as DNA, the CDR3 is TGTGCCAGCAGTTACGAGGGGAGCTCCCAAGAGACCCAGTACTTC. Protein product: CASSYEGSSQETQYF.

Ten or more counts support this clonotype. The CDR3: CASSLTYNEQFF. The CDR3 coding sequence is TGTGCCAGCAGCTTAACCTACAATGAGCAGTTCTTC. The V and J genes are TRBV7-2 and TRBJ2-1; D remains unclear. Trimming stripped 2 bases from V and 2 bases from J, with 1 base between. The germline V gene has CDR1 SGHTA and CDR2 FQGNSA. The CDR3 is 12 amino acids.

This clonotype was recorded many times. The gene calls are TRBV11-1 and TRBJ2-5, with D possibly matching TRBD2 (6 bases). The CDR3 extends over 14 amino acids. V shed 6 bases and J shed 2 bases, with 13 bases lying between them. In germline, CDR1 is SGHAT, CDR2 FQDESV (reference sequence). The CDR3: CASSGRSRQETQYF. The CDR3 nucleotides read TGTGCCAGCAGTGGGAGGTCGCGACAAGAGACCCAGTACTTC. The full variable domain, its missing parts supplied by reference TRBV11-1 and TRBJ2-5, is EAEVAQSPRYKITEKSQAVAFWCDPISGHATLYWYRQILGQGPELLVQFQDESVVDDSQLPKDRFSAERLKGVDSTLKIQPAELGDSAMYLCASSGRSRQETQYFGPGTRLLVL.